Presented here are 3 T cell receptor beta chains from one specimen sequenced in a study of blood T cell repertoires in COVID-19 (TCRdb year 2020). Preparation of the library involved the immunoSEQ multiplex PCR assay. What TCRdb holds here is the immuneACCESS table cut down to in-frame rearrangements. Part of the clones is not present; checked against another copy, under half of the missing clones reflect an unresolved V gene, and the others are unexplained. The sample table records roughly 87,000 clones; more than 70% of these occur just once. The top ten clonotypes cover roughly 0.51% of the sample. The sequencing sample was made of peripheral blood. These receptors came from a man in his 60s with acute or convalescent COVID-19.

The chain links TRBV10-1 to TRBJ2-3; D possibly corresponds to TRBD2 (7 bases). V was shortened by 7 bases and J by 5 bases, with 16 bases between the two germline ends. The CDR3 contains 14 residues. Germline assignment: CDR1 WNHNN and CDR2 SYGVQD (reference sequence). The CDR3 region has the DNA TGCGCCAGCAACCTCGGGGGGCCGAAAGATACGCAGTATTTT. Translated: CASNLGGPKDTQYF.

The chain combines TRBV7-2 with TRBJ1-3, with D possibly matching TRBD1 (6 bases). V gave up 3 bases and J gave up 2 bases, with 14 bases separating them. This CDR3 has 16 amino acids. In germline, CDR1 is SGHTA, CDR2 FQGNSA. The CDR3 spells CASSFTSGEPGNTIYF. The DNA for the CDR3 is TGTGCCAGCAGCTTTACATCAGGGGAGCCTGGAAACACCATATATTTT.

This chain uses TRBV19 with TRBJ1-4, with 8 bases that match TRBD1. With V trimmed by 3 bases and J by 8 bases, 8 bases remained unmatched. This CDR3 region has 15 residues. Germline V gives CDR1 LNHDA, CDR2 SQIVND (reference sequence). For the CDR3, the DNA is TGTGCCAGTAGTATTCAGGGGGCGCAATGGGAAAAACTGTTTTTT. Protein product: CASSIQGAQWEKLFF.